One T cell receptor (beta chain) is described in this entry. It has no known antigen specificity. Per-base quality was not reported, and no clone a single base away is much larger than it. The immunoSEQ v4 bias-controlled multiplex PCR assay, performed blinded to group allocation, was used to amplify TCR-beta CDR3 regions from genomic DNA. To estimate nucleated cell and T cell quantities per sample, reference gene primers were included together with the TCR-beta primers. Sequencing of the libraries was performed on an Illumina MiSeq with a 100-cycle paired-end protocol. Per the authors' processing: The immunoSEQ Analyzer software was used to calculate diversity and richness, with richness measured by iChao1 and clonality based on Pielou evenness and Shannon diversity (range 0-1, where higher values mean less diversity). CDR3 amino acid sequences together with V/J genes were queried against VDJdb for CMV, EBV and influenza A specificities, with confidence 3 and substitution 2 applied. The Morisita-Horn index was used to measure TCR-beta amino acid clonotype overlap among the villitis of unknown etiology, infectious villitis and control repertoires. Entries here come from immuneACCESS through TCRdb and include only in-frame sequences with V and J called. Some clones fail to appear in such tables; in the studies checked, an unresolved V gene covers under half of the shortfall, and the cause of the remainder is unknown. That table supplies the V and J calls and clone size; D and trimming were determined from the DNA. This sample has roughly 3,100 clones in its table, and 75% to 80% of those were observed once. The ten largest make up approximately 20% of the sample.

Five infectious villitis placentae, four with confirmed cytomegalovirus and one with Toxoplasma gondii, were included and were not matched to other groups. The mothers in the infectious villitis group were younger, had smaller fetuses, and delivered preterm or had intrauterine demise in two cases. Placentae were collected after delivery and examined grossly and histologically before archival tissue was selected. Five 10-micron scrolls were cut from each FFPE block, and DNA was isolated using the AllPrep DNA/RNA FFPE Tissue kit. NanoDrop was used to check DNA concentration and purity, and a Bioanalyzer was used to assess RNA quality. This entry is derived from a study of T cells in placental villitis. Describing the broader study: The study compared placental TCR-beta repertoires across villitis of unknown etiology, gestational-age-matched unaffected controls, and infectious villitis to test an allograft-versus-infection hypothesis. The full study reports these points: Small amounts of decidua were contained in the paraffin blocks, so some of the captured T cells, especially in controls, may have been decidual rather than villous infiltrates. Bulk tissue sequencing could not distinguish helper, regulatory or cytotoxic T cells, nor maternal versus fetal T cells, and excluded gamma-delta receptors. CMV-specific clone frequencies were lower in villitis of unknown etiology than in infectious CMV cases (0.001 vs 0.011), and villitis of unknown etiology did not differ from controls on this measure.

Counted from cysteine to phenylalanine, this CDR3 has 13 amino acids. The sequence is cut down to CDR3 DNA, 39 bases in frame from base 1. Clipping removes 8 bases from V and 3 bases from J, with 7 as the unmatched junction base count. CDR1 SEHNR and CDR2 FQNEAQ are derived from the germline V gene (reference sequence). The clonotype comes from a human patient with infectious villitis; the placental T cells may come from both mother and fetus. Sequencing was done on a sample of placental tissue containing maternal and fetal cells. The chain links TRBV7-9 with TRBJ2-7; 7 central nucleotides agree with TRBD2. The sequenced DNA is TGTGCCAGCTTGGGGGGGTTCGGCTACGAGCAGTACTTC. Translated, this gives CASLGGFGYEQYF.